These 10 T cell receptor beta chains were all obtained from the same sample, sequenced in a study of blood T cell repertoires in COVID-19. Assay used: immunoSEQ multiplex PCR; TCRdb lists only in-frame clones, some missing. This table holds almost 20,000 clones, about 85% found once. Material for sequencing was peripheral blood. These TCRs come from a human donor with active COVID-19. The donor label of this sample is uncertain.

Here the CDR3 reads CASRDRVLSGELFF. In DNA form, the CDR3 reads TGTGCCAGCAGGGACAGGGTTCTGTCCGGGGAGCTGTTTTTT. V is TRBV7-8 and J is TRBJ2-2; 8 nucleotides align to TRBD1. The CDR3 contains 14 residues. J gave up 6 bases and V 6 bases, and 6 bases lay outside the gene matches. Germline CDR1 reads SGHVS; CDR2 reads FQNEAQ. The variable domain in full, completed from reference TRBV7-8 and TRBJ2-2, reads GAGVSQSPRYKVAKRGQDVALRCDPISGHVSLFWYQQALGQGPEFLTYFQNEAQLDKSGLPSDRFFAERPEGSVSTLKIQRTQQEDSAVYLCASRDRVLSGELFFGEGSRLTVL.

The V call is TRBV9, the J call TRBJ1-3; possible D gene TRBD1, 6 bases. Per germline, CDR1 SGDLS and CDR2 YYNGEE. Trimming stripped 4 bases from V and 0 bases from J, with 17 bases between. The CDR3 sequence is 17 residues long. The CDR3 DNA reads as TGTGCCAGCAGCCCAGGGGACACTTTCCACTCTGGAAACACCATATATTTT. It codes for CASSPGDTFHSGNTIYF. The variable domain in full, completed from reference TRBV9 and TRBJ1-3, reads DSGVTQTPKHLITATGQRVTLRCSPRSGDLSVYWYQQSLDQGLQFLIQYYNGEERAKGNILERFSAQQFPDLHSELNLSSLELGDSALYFCASSPGDTFHSGNTIYFGEGSWLTVV.

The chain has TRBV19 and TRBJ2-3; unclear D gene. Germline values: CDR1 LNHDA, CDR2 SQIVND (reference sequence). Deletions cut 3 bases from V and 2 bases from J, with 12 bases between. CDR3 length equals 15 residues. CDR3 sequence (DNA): TGTGCCAGTAGTATCGGAATGGGCCTCACAGATACGCAGTATTTT. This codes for CASSIGMGLTDTQYF. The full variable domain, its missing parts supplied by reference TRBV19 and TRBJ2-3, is DGGITQSPKYLFRKEGQNVTLSCEQNLNHDAMYWYRQDPGQGLRLIYYSQIVNDFQKGDIAEGYSVSREKKESFPLTVTSAQKNPTAFYLCASSIGMGLTDTQYFGPGTRLTVL.

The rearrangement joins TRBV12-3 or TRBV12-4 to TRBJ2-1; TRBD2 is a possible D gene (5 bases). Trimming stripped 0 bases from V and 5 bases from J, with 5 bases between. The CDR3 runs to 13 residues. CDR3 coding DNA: TGTGCCAGCAGTTTAGCGAGGGACAATGAGCAGTTCTTC. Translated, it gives CASSLARDNEQFF.

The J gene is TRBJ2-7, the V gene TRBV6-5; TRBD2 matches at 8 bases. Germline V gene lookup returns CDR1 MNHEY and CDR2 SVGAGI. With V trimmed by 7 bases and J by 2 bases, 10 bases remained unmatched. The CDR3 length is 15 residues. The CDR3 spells CASNPTSGATYEQYF. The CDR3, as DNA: TGTGCCAGCAACCCTACTAGCGGAGCCACCTACGAGCAGTACTTC.

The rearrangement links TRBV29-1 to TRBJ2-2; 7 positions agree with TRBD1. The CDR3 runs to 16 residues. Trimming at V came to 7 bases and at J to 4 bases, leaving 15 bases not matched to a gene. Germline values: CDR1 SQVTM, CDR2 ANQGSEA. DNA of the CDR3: TGCAGCGCTCGCAAATTACTGTCAGGGGGCACCGGGGAGCTGTTTTTT. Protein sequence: CSARKLLSGGTGELFF.

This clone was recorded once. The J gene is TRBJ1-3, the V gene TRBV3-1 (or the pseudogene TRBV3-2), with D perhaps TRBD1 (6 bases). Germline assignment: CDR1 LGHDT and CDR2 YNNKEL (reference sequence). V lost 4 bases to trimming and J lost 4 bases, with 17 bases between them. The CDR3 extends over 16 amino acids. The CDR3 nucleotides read TGTGCCAGCAGCCGGGGTCGAGGGGGTTCCGGAAACACCATATATTTT. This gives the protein CASSRGRGGSGNTIYF.

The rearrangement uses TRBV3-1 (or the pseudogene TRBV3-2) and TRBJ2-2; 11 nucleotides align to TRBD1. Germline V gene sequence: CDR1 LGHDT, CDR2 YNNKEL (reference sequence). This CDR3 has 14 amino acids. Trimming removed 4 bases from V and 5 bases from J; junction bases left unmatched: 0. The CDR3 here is CASSRDRGTGELFF. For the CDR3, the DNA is TGTGCCAGCAGCCGGGACAGGGGGACCGGGGAGCTGTTTTTT.

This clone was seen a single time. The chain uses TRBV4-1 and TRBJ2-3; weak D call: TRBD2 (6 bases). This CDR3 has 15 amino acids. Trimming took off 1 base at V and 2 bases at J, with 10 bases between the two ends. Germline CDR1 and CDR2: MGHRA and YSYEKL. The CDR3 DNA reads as TGCGCCAGCAGCCAAGCTCAGGGACTCACAGATACGCAGTATTTT. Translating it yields CASSQAQGLTDTQYF.

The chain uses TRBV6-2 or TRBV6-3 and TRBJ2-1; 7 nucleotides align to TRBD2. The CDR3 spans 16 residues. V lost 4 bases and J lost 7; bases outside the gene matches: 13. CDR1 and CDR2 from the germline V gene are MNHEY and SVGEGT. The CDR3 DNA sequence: TGTGCCAGCAGTTTGCTAGCGGAGGGCAGAACAAATGAGCAGTTCTTC. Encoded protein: CASSLLAEGRTNEQFF.